This T cell receptor (beta chain) appears in the sequencing data of a study of CD8 T cells in ankylosing spondylitis. Many counts were recorded for this clonotype. Via MiXCR, TCRdb re-called the 5' RACE reads, giving one row per CDR3 protein. The repertoire has about 210,000 distinct CDR3 sequences, 7.5% to 9.5% of them found once; the top ten carry approximately 4.8%. The CDR3 totals 16 residues. Trimming took 3 bases from V and 4 from J; bases not matched to a gene: 5. Germline V gives CDR1 SQVTM, CDR2 ANQGSEA. This clonotype originated in a female donor with ankylosing spondylitis or in good health (not recorded which). This chain joins TRBV29-1 and TRBJ2-1, with 14 bases identical to TRBD2. The sequencing input was blood, either unsorted or a sorted T cell fraction (not recorded which). The CDR3 DNA is TGCAGCGTTGAGGGGACTAGCGGGAGACTGTACAATGAGCAGTTCTTC. Protein product: CSVEGTSGRLYNEQFF.